The sequence of this T cell receptor beta chain was determined in a study of blood T cell repertoires in COVID-19. The wider study: Italy, Spain and the United States were the sources of the convalescent and acute COVID-19 samples.

In germline, CDR1 is SGDLS, CDR2 YYNGEE. CDR3 size: 15 residues. V trimming: 2 bases; J trimming: 5 bases; junction bases outside the gene matches: 8. Data came from immunoSEQ multiplex PCR; TCRdb stores just in-frame clones and leaves some out. This table has around 99,000 clones, 70% to 90% appearing once. Sequencing used peripheral blood. The TCR comes from a human donor in a cohort sampled during active COVID-19. This sequence joins TRBV9 and TRBJ2-3, with 7 nucleotides matching TRBD2. The CDR3 nucleotides read TGTGCCAGCAGCGTTTTCGGCGGGAGTGGAGATACGCAGTATTTT. As protein: CASSVFGGSGDTQYF.